This T cell receptor beta chain was identified during a study of naive and memory T cell subsets. The study, taken as a whole, reports: This RNA-based method may be sensitive to activation-related transcript changes.

Four PCR rounds used nested alpha and beta constant region primers plus the SP2 primer. Alpha and beta constant region primers primed reverse transcription for blood and skin samples. In TCRdb, the 5' RACE reads were re-called with MiXCR into one record per CDR3 protein. The table records 25,000 to 35,000 distinct CDR3 sequences, around 15% of them present only once. TCR cDNA received a 3' ligated oligonucleotide that carried a UMI. RNA was extracted from 2 to 2.5 ml of whole blood of healthy adults. Reverse transcription used DNase-treated unsorted total RNA, aiming for roughly 1 to 1000 ng. Details on this clonotype: Its antigen remains unidentified.

V lost 6 bases, J lost 4 bases, and 8 bases lay in between. The CDR3 contains 11 residues. Germline V gives CDR1 SGHRS, CDR2 YFSETQ. The clonotype originates from a female donor in good health. V gene TRBV5-1 combines with J gene TRBJ2-7; no reliable D call. Here the CDR3 DNA reads TGCGCCAGCACTCAGGATTACGAGCAGTACTTC. Translating gives CASTQDYEQYF.